A selection of T cell receptor beta chains follows, all from one sample in a study of human T cells and chemical hapten exposure. TCRdb passed the RACE reads through MiXCR, listing each CDR3 protein once. Seen here are tens of thousands of distinct CDR3 sequences, 3% to 4% observed once, and the top ten hold approximately 6.7%. Sequencing was performed on whole blood, taken in connection with sensitization to the hapten diphenylcyclopropenone (DPC). The receptors were gathered from a man aged 40-55 years with alopecia areata. Some clones in this sample may be carry-over from other donors' samples. Each CDR3 is given with its conserved first and last residue. D genes are given only for firm matches. Where a row states a size, it is once, few, many or the class of an expanded clone; other rows omit it.

TRBJ2-3,TRBD2,few,TRBV28,17,TGTGCCAGCAGTTTGGTCGCGGGAGGGCCTAACACAGATACGCAGTATTTT,CASSLVAGGPNTDTQYF
TRBJ2-7,TRBD2,many,TRBV28,16,TGTGCCAGCAGTTTACATCCTGCGGGGGTAACCTACGAGCAGTACTTC,CASSLHPAGVTYEQYF
TRBJ1-5,-,many,TRBV6-1,16,TGTGCCAGCAGTCCCCGGGGCGGAGTCAGCAATCAGCCCCAGCATTTT,CASSPRGGVSNQPQHF
TRBJ2-5,-,few,TRBV6-2/TRBV6-3,15,TGTGCCAGCAGATATAGCGGAGGGGGCCAAGAGACCCAGTACTTC,CASRYSGGGQETQYF
TRBJ2-1,-,many,TRBV14,15,TGTGCCAGCAGCCACGGCGAAAGGAAGCGGGATGAGCAGTTCTTC,CASSHGERKRDEQFF
TRBJ1-6,-,many,TRBV12-3/TRBV12-4,14,TGTGCCAGCAGTTTCAGGAGTATTGGTTCACCCCTCCACTTT,CASSFRSIGSPLHF
TRBJ2-7,TRBD2,few,TRBV5-1,16,TGCGCCAGCAGCTTGGACCCGGGACTAGCTCGCTACGAGCAGTACTTC,CASSLDPGLARYEQYF
TRBJ1-4,-,many,TRBV6-5,13,TGTGCCAGCAGTTTGACAGAAAATGAAAAACTGTTTTTT,CASSLTENEKLFF
TRBJ2-1,-,many,TRBV11-2,15,TGTGCCAGCAGCTTAGCCGGCCCGACAGTCCATGAGCAGTTCTTC,CASSLAGPTVHEQFF
TRBJ2-2,-,many,TRBV25-1,14,TGTGCCAGCAGTGGGGTAGGCCCCACCGGGGAGCTGTTTTTT,CASSGVGPTGELFF
TRBJ2-7,TRBD1,many,TRBV3-1,17,TGTGCCAGCAGCCAAGTACCGGGACAGTCCCGCCCTTACGAGCAGTACTTC,CASSQVPGQSRPYEQYF
TRBJ2-2,-,few,TRBV7-2,15,TGTGCCAGCAGCTTAATTGGGGGCGTCACCGGGGAGCTGTTTTTT,CASSLIGGVTGELFF
TRBJ2-2,-,many,TRBV27,14,TGTGCCAGCACTCGATTGCGGCCTACCGGGGAGCTGTTTTTT,CASTRLRPTGELFF
TRBJ2-3,-,many,TRBV6-1,14,TGTGCCAGCAGTATCCATCCCCTAAGGGATACGCAGTATTTT,CASSIHPLRDTQYF
TRBJ1-6,-,large,TRBV7-2,17,TGTGCCAGCAGCTTAGACAACAACCCAAGGCATAATTCACCCCTCCACTTT,CASSLDNNPRHNSPLHF
TRBJ1-1,-,many,TRBV7-2,15,TGTGCCAGCAGCTTAGAGGCCAGCTCAAACGCTGAAGCTTTCTTT,CASSLEASSNAEAFF
TRBJ2-2,TRBD2,medium-sized,TRBV6-5,17,TGTGCCAGCAGGGTTCTAGCGGGAGGAACGAACACCGGGGAGCTGTTTTTT,CASRVLAGGTNTGELFF
TRBJ1-5,-,many,TRBV24-1,13,TGTGCCACCAGTGATGTGGGGTTTCAGCCCCAGCATTTT,CATSDVGFQPQHF
TRBJ2-7,-,many,TRBV11-1,14,TGTGCCAGCAGCTTAGATGTCAGCTCCTACGAGCAGTACTTC,CASSLDVSSYEQYF
TRBJ1-1,TRBD1,many,TRBV20-1,19,TGCAGTGCTAGAGGAGTTAGAGCGACAGGGGGCTACTTGAACACTGAAGCTTTCTTT,CSARGVRATGGYLNTEAFF
TRBJ2-3,-,many,TRBV6-2/TRBV6-3,14,TGTGCCAGCAGTTACGGACCCACCACAGATACGCAGTATTTT,CASSYGPTTDTQYF
TRBJ1-1,-,-,TRBV28,16,TGTGCCAGCAACCACGAGGGGGGCATTAACCGGGGTGAAGCTTTCTTT,CASNHEGGINRGEAFF
TRBJ2-3,TRBD2,many,TRBV27,14,TGTGCCAGCAGTTTTTTTAGCGGGACAGATACGCAGTATTTT,CASSFFSGTDTQYF
TRBJ2-7,-,many,TRBV27,15,TGTGCCAGCAGCAAAACGGGACTCCCAGTTTACGAGCAGTACTTC,CASSKTGLPVYEQYF
TRBJ2-3,-,many,TRBV7-2,15,TGTGCCAGCACCATGGATGGGGGTGGCACAGATACGCAGTATTTT,CASTMDGGGTDTQYF
TRBJ1-5,TRBD1,many,TRBV6-5,14,TGTGCCAGCAGTGACCGACAGGGAGATCAGCCCCAGCATTTT,CASSDRQGDQPQHF
TRBJ1-2,-,many,TRBV2,13,TGTGCCAGCAGTGTGACAGGCTCCTATGGCTACACCTTC,CASSVTGSYGYTF
TRBJ2-3,-,many,TRBV10-3,13,TGTGCCATCGCGGCGGGACCCACAGATACGCAGTATTTT,CAIAAGPTDTQYF
TRBJ2-3,TRBD2,many,TRBV18,18,TGTGCCAGCTCACCTCTTCCGTTCACTAGCGGGAGGACAGATACGCAGTATTTT,CASSPLPFTSGRTDTQYF
TRBJ1-2,-,many,TRBV20-1,14,TGCAGTGCTAGAGCACTCAGGGGAGAGGATGGCTACACCTTC,CSARALRGEDGYTF
TRBJ1-4,-,-,TRBV5-4,14,TGTGCCAGCAGCCGTTACGGGCCGGGAGAAAAACTGTTTTTT,CASSRYGPGEKLFF
TRBJ2-7,TRBD2,many,TRBV18,17,TGTGCCAGCTCACCACCCGGTCTAGCGGGAGGGCCCTACGAGCAGTACTTC,CASSPPGLAGGPYEQYF
TRBJ1-5,TRBD1,once,TRBV6-2/TRBV6-3,16,TGTGCCAGCAGACAATTGAGGGGACAGGGTAATCAGCCCCAGCATTTT,CASRQLRGQGNQPQHF
TRBJ2-7,TRBD2,-,TRBV18,16,TGTGCCAGCTCACCACTTGGGGCGGGAGGGCCCTACGAGCAGTACTTC,CASSPLGAGGPYEQYF
TRBJ2-3,TRBD2,many,TRBV5-4,15,TGTGCCAGCAGCCATCCGGGACTAGGCACAGATACGCAGTATTTT,CASSHPGLGTDTQYF
TRBJ2-5,-,few,TRBV9,15,TGTGCCAGCAGCGTCCATACCGGGACCCAAGAGACCCAGTACTTC,CASSVHTGTQETQYF